A selection of T cell receptor beta chains follows, all from one sample in a study of blood T cell repertoires in COVID-19. Some clones are missing from TCRdb's copy, which holds only in-frame ones; the method was immunoSEQ multiplex PCR. Here the sample spans tens of thousands of clones, about 75% being singletons. The sample taken for sequencing was peripheral blood. Source of these receptors: a human donor in a cohort sampled during active COVID-19. The CDR3 runs from the conserved cysteine through the conserved F or W. The D gene is left open where the match is weak. The size field is filled for only some rows; it gives once, few, many or a size class.

TRBJ1-5	TRBV18	-	few	CASSPRPYDNQPQHF	TGTGCCAGCTCACCACGTCCCTATGACAATCAGCCCCAGCATTTT
TRBJ2-6	TRBV7-3	TRBD1	-	CASSLHQGAGANVLTF	TGTGCCAGCAGCTTACACCAGGGGGCTGGGGCCAACGTCCTGACTTTC
TRBJ1-1	TRBV3-1/TRBV3-2	TRBD1	-	CASSQVGTGIAEAFF	TGTGCCAGCAGCCAGGTTGGGACAGGGATAGCTGAAGCTTTCTTT
TRBJ2-1	TRBV19	TRBD2	-	CASNSGRENNEQFF	TGTGCCAGTAATAGCGGGAGGGAGAACAATGAGCAGTTCTTC
TRBJ2-3	TRBV11-2	-	-	CASSLDPVIDTQYF	TGTGCCAGCAGCTTAGATCCGGTGATCGATACGCAGTATTTT
TRBJ2-1	TRBV7-8	-	-	CASSSNTGPSYNEQFF	TGTGCCAGCAGCTCCAATACAGGGCCCTCCTACAATGAGCAGTTCTTC
TRBJ1-4	TRBV11-2	-	-	CASSLRQSTNEKLFF	TGTGCCAGCAGCCTTCGACAGTCAACTAATGAAAAACTGTTTTTT
TRBJ1-5	TRBV2	-	many	CASSNGQNQPQHF	TGTGCCAGCAGCAACGGACAGAATCAGCCCCAGCATTTT
TRBJ1-1	TRBV20-1	-	-	CSASRGAREAFF	TGCAGTGCTAGTCGGGGGGCAAGAGAAGCTTTCTTT
TRBJ2-3	TRBV5-1	-	-	CASRLGEYTDTQYF	TGCGCCAGCCGTTTGGGGGAGTACACAGATACGCAGTATTTT
TRBJ2-5	TRBV5-1	TRBD1	-	CASSIRTGGEETQYF	TGCGCCAGCAGCATCCGGACAGGGGGGGAAGAGACCCAGTACTTC
TRBJ2-7	TRBV12-3/TRBV12-4	-	-	CASTWGDEQYF	TGTGCCAGCACCTGGGGGGACGAGCAGTACTTC
TRBJ1-3	TRBV21-1	-	-	CASSRSLAAKKGNTIYF	TGTGCCAGCAGTCGTTCTTTGGCGGCTAAAAAGGGGAACACCATATATTTT
TRBJ1-4	TRBV18	TRBD1	many	CASSPPTGGKLFF	TGTGCCAGCTCACCACCGACAGGGGGAAAACTGTTTTTT
TRBJ1-2	TRBV28	-	-	CASSPRARYYGYTF	TGTGCCAGCAGTCCCAGGGCTCGGTACTATGGCTACACCTTC
TRBJ2-7	TRBV11-2	TRBD2	-	CASSSRGRGGSYEQYF	TGTGCCAGCAGCTCCAGGGGTCGGGGGGGCTCCTACGAGCAGTACTTC
TRBJ1-2	TRBV5-6	TRBD1	few	CASKQTGGAGYGYTF	TGTGCCAGCAAGCAAACAGGGGGCGCGGGCTATGGCTACACCTTC
TRBJ2-7	TRBV5-1	TRBD1	few	CASKTDRGPYEQYF	TGCGCCAGCAAAACGGACAGGGGGCCCTACGAGCAGTACTTC
TRBJ1-1	TRBV7-6	-	once	CASFHRDGTEAFF	TGTGCCAGCTTCCACAGGGATGGCACTGAAGCTTTCTTT
TRBJ1-6	TRBV28	-	few	CASSVTVTYNSPLHF	TGTGCCAGCAGTGTGACAGTCACATATAATTCACCCCTCCACTTT
TRBJ1-1	TRBV3-1/TRBV3-2	-	-	CASSQRGGETEAFF	TGTGCCAGCAGCCAAAGAGGAGGGGAGACTGAAGCTTTCTTT
TRBJ1-2	TRBV3-1/TRBV3-2	-	few	CASSPGAGGYGYTF	TGTGCCAGCAGCCCAGGGGCTGGAGGATATGGCTACACCTTC
TRBJ1-2	TRBV14	TRBD1	few	CASSPPGQGNRYTF	TGTGCCAGCAGCCCCCCGGGACAGGGAAACCGCTACACCTTC
TRBJ2-7	TRBV27	-	-	CASSSVGGEQYF	TGTGCCAGCAGTTCCGTCGGGGGCGAGCAGTACTTC
TRBJ2-7	TRBV5-1	-	many	CASSLGYEQYF	TGCGCCAGCAGCCTAGGATACGAGCAGTACTTC
TRBJ1-2	TRBV9	TRBD1	-	CASSVDEGAGYGYTF	TGTGCCAGCAGCGTAGATGAGGGGGCAGGCTATGGCTACACCTTC
TRBJ2-7	TRBV12-3/TRBV12-4	-	-	CASDRDSGNEQYF	TGTGCCAGCGACCGGGACTCCGGGAACGAGCAGTACTTC
TRBJ1-2	TRBV29-1	TRBD1	-	CSVGSRDRTFLGYTF	TGCAGCGTGGGGTCCAGGGACAGAACTTTCCTTGGCTACACCTTC
TRBJ2-7	TRBV21-1	-	-	CASSKEAGQGSYEQYF	TGTGCCAGCAGCAAAGAGGCAGGGCAAGGCTCCTACGAGCAGTACTTC
TRBJ1-2	TRBV6-5	-	-	CASRPTSNYGYTF	TGTGCCAGCAGACCCACAAGTAACTATGGCTACACCTTC
TRBJ2-5	TRBV5-5	-	-	CASSLGEGRQETQYF	TGTGCCAGCAGCTTGGGAGAGGGCCGACAAGAGACCCAGTACTTC
TRBJ1-1	TRBV11-2	TRBD1	-	CASSVTGAGTEAFF	TGTGCCAGCAGCGTGACAGGGGCGGGCACTGAAGCTTTCTTT
TRBJ1-2	TRBV2	-	many	CASSEDRSNYGYTF	TGTGCCAGCAGTGAGGACAGATCTAACTATGGCTACACCTTC
TRBJ2-7	TRBV2	-	-	CASSSQYEQYF	TGTGCCAGCAGTTCCCAGTACGAGCAGTACTTC
TRBJ2-7	TRBV5-1	-	-	CASSLGQTPGEQYF	TGCGCCAGCAGCTTGGGACAGACCCCCGGCGAGCAGTACTTC
TRBJ2-3	TRBV5-1	-	-	CASSTTRTDTQYF	TGCGCCAGCAGCACCACACGCACAGATACGCAGTATTTT
TRBJ1-2	TRBV6-5	-	few	CASSYLSGHTNYGYTF	TGTGCCAGCAGTTACCTATCGGGACATACTAACTATGGCTACACCTTC
TRBJ1-1	TRBV3-1/TRBV3-2	TRBD1	-	CASSQHRTGTEAFF	TGTGCCAGCAGCCAACACAGGACAGGTACTGAAGCTTTCTTT
TRBJ1-2	TRBV27	-	-	CASSLTGRYGYTF	TGTGCCAGCAGTTTAACAGGGCGCTATGGCTACACCTTC
TRBJ2-3	TRBV5-1	TRBD2	-	CASSLEGLAEALGSTDTQYF	TGCGCCAGCAGCTTGGAAGGACTAGCGGAAGCCTTAGGCAGCACAGATACGCAGTATTTT
TRBJ1-2	TRBV19	TRBD1	-	CASTTGTGPNYGYTF	TGTGCCAGTACTACCGGGACAGGGCCAAACTATGGCTACACCTTC
TRBJ1-5	TRBV19	-	few	CASSIPQGSNQPQHF	TGTGCCAGTAGTATTCCTCAGGGGTCTAATCAGCCCCAGCATTTT
TRBJ2-7	TRBV5-4	TRBD1	-	CASSTRDRVYEQYF	TGTGCCAGCAGCACCCGGGACAGGGTCTACGAGCAGTACTTC
TRBJ2-5	TRBV5-1	TRBD2	-	CASRRTPQGVAGAYQETQYF	TGCGCCAGCAGACGTACCCCCCAAGGGGTAGCGGGGGCCTACCAAGAGACCCAGTACTTC
TRBJ1-2	TRBV27	-	-	CASSSHLGGNYGYTF	TGTGCCAGCAGTTCCCACTTGGGGGGGAACTATGGCTACACCTTC